This TCR beta chain derives from a study of shared clonotypes between healthy human individuals. General study points: Sharing across four donors was highest in naive CD4 (roughly 5%) and lowest in memory CD8 (around 0.4%).

Some clones are missing from TCRdb's copy, which holds only in-frame ones; the method was immunoSEQ multiplex PCR. The repertoire has millions of clones, more than 80% of them found once; the top ten carry about 0.13%. V lost 1 base to trimming and J lost 2 bases, with 12 bases between them. This CDR3 spans 16 amino acids. The germline gives CDR1 LNHDA, CDR2 SQIVND (reference sequence). On this clone itself: As yet, its antigen is unknown.

The rearrangement links TRBV19 to TRBJ1-5, with a weak D call TRBD1 (6 bases). This TCR was recovered from a man aged 18 to 30 in good health. Sample: naive CD4+ T cells sorted from blood. Noted subset: CD45RA+ positively selected. The CDR3 DNA reads as TGTGCCAGTAGTATAGTTGGGGGCGCCGGCAATCAGCCCCAGCATTTT. It is translated as CASSIVGGAGNQPQHF.